This entry lists 23 T cell receptor beta chains sequenced from one sample in a study of OX40 agonist ivuxolimab in advanced cancers. The method was immunoSEQ multiplex PCR; TCRdb's version includes in-frame clones alone and lacks a portion of them. The sample gives some 19,000 clones, 65% to 70% of which show up once; over 9.5% is in the top ten. The input for sequencing was CD4+ or CD8+ T cells sorted from blood, taken in a trial of the OX40 agonist ivuxolimab. These receptors came from an adult with an advanced solid tumor such as melanoma, head and neck, liver or kidney cancer.

V is TRBV5-4 and J is TRBJ1-1, with TRBD1 as a possible D gene (6 bases). The CDR3 runs 14 residues. In germline, CDR1 is SGHNT, CDR2 YYREEE (reference sequence). Trimming stripped 2 bases from V and 2 bases from J, with 10 bases between. The CDR3 here is CASSFLGGNTEAFF. The CDR3 DNA reads TGTGCCAGCAGCTTTTTGGGGGGCAACACTGAAGCTTTCTTT.

V and J are TRBV28 and TRBJ1-4, with D perhaps TRBD1 (5 bases). Germline V lookup: CDR1 MDHEN, CDR2 SYDVKM. Trimming left V 2 bases short and J 0 bases short, with 13 bases between. There are 17 residues in the CDR3. The CDR3 nucleotides read TGTGCCAGCAGTTTAGGGGCACCTACTTCAACTAATGAAAAACTGTTTTTT. It encodes CASSLGAPTSTNEKLFF.

V gene TRBV27 combines with J gene TRBJ2-2; the match to TRBD2 covers 8 bases. V was clipped by 8 bases and J by 4 bases; unmatched bases: 6. CDR3 length: 14 amino acids. Per the germline V gene, CDR1 is MNHEY and CDR2 is SMNVEV (reference sequence). The CDR3 coding sequence is TGTGCCAGCTCGCGGGGGGCGGGCACCGGGGAGCTGTTTTTT. It is translated as CASSRGAGTGELFF.

To note about this clone: The sample holds other DNA sequences that translate to the same CDR3. The gene calls are TRBV20-1 and TRBJ2-7; 7 nucleotides line up with TRBD1. The ends lost 8 bases at V and 6 bases at J; junction bases unmatched: 7. There are 11 residues in the CDR3. Germline V gene data show CDR1 as DFQATT and CDR2 as SNEGSKA (reference sequence). In DNA, the CDR3 is TGCAGTTCGTACAGGGGCCTCGAGCAGTACTTC. This encodes CSSYRGLEQYF.

The chain uses TRBV7-3 and TRBJ2-7; 8 nucleotides align to TRBD1. This CDR3 has 15 residues. The germline gives CDR1 SGHTA, CDR2 FQGTGA. The junction had 5 bases not matched to a gene; V was cut back by 2 bases and J by 2 bases. The CDR3 nucleotides are TGTGCCAGCAGCTTAGCGTCAGGGGGCGCCTACGAGCAGTACTTC. It yields the protein CASSLASGGAYEQYF. Based on the CDR3 plus reference TRBV7-3 and TRBJ2-7, the full variable domain is GAGVSQTPSNKVTEKGKYVELRCDPISGHTALYWYRQSLGQGPEFLIYFQGTGAADDSGLPNDRFFAVRPEGSVSTLKIQRTERGDSAVYLCASSLASGGAYEQYFGPGTRLTVT.

This clone occurred a few times. This chain joins TRBV5-6 and TRBJ2-7, with TRBD1 identical over 7 bases. J lost 2 bases, V lost 3 bases, and 8 bases had no gene match. CDR3 length: 15 residues. Germline V gene lookup returns CDR1 SGHDT and CDR2 YYEEEE. The CDR3 DNA is TGTGCCAGCAGCTCGTTATTGACAGGGACCTACGAGCAGTACTTC. Protein product: CASSSLLTGTYEQYF.

By share of the sample, this clone is medium-sized (0.01 to 0.1%). V gene TRBV7-2 combines with J gene TRBJ2-3; 9 bases align to TRBD2. Trimming at V came to 5 bases and at J to 6 bases, leaving 6 bases not matched to a gene. The length of the CDR3 is 14 residues. Looked up from germline, CDR1 is SGHTA and CDR2 is FQGNSA. CDR3 sequence (DNA): TGTGCCAGCAGCCTAAGCGGGGGGTTGGATACGCAGTATTTT. This encodes CASSLSGGLDTQYF.

Written as DNA, the CDR3 is TGCAGCGTTGGTAAATATCTCCTAGCGGGGGACTACGAGCAGTACTTC. It encodes CSVGKYLLAGDYEQYF. This chain joins TRBV29-1 and TRBJ2-7, with 10 bases that match TRBD2. The CDR3 covers 16 residues. Germline trimming cut 4 bases from V and 3 bases from J; bases unmatched to any gene: 12. Germline CDR1 is SQVTM and CDR2 is ANQGSEA.

V usage is TRBV9 and J usage is TRBJ1-3; D remains ambiguous. This CDR3 region has 16 residues. Germline V gene sequence: CDR1 SGDLS, CDR2 YYNGEE. V was trimmed by 3 bases and J by 0 bases, leaving 13 bases between them. The CDR3 protein is CASSETDVTSGNTIYF. The CDR3 bases are TGTGCCAGCAGCGAGACGGACGTTACCTCTGGAAACACCATATATTTT.

The chain has TRBV19 and TRBJ2-6; 8 nucleotides align to TRBD2. CDR1 is LNHDA and CDR2 is SQIVND in the germline V gene (reference sequence). V dropped 4 bases and J dropped 0; count of bases not matched to a gene: 11. The CDR3 contains 19 residues. The chain's CDR3 is CASSTYLAGVVSGANVLTF. CDR3 bases: TGTGCCAGTAGTACCTACCTAGCGGGCGTCGTCTCTGGGGCCAACGTCCTGACTTTC.

This rearrangement joins TRBV15 to TRBJ2-7; D possibly corresponds to TRBD2 (5 bases). The CDR3 runs 15 residues. Looked up from germline, CDR1 is LNHNV and CDR2 is YYDKDF (reference sequence). The V gene lost 5 bases and the J gene lost 0 bases, with 14 bases spanning the gap. The CDR3 region is CATSEGHRGSYEQYF. The CDR3 bases are TGTGCCACCAGCGAGGGCCATCGGGGCTCCTACGAGCAGTACTTC.

This clone showed up just a few times. The rearrangement uses TRBV28 and TRBJ1-2; D is uncertain. The CDR3 length is 12 residues. V was clipped by 2 bases and J by 7 bases, with 8 bases between them. Germline V gene sequence: CDR1 MDHEN, CDR2 SYDVKM. The CDR3 is CASSLGSTGYTF. The CDR3 bases are TGTGCCAGCAGTTTAGGGAGCACTGGCTACACCTTC.

CDR3: CASRVSGTYTEAFF. Written as DNA, the CDR3 is TGTGCCAGCAGGGTTTCAGGGACCTACACTGAAGCTTTCTTT. The V and J genes are TRBV6-6 and TRBJ1-1; perhaps TRBD1 as D (5 bases). In germline, CDR1 is MNHNY, CDR2 SVGAGI (reference sequence). V was shortened by 6 bases and J by 3 bases, with 14 bases between the two germline ends. The CDR3 extends over 14 amino acids.

As regards this clone: Germline and junction disagree at one end, which may indicate a read error. V is TRBV11-1 and J is TRBJ2-7, with a tentative D call TRBD1 (6 bases). The germline V gene has CDR1 SGHAT and CDR2 FQDESV (reference sequence). This CDR3 is 12 amino acids long. The CDR3 protein is CAGSLGTPEQYF. For the CDR3, the DNA is TGTGCCGGCAGCTTAGGGACACCTGAGCAGTACTTC.

The chain recombines TRBV19 with TRBJ2-7; perhaps TRBD1 as D (5 bases). V lost 2 bases and J 0 bases, leaving 11 bases between the germline ends. The V gene's germline CDR1 is LNHDA and CDR2 SQIVND (reference sequence). The CDR3 totals 15 residues. The CDR3, as DNA: TGTGCCAGTAGTATATCGGACACCCACTCCTACGAGCAGTACTTC. This codes for CASSISDTHSYEQYF.

The table lists this clone with a few counts. The V and J genes are TRBV5-4 and TRBJ2-7; D gene uncertain. Trimming pared 7 bases from V and 5 bases from J, leaving 10 bases between. This CDR3 is 11 amino acids long. Germline loops: CDR1 SGHNT, CDR2 YYREEE (reference sequence). DNA for the CDR3: TGTGCCAGCTTGGTGGGCCACGAGCAGTACTTC. Its translation is CASLVGHEQYF.

The J gene is TRBJ2-5, the V gene TRBV5-6; possibly TRBD2 for D (6 bases). The germline V gene has CDR1 SGHDT and CDR2 YYEEEE. V lost 3 bases to trimming and J lost 5 bases, with 8 bases between them. The CDR3 covers 12 residues. DNA for the CDR3: TGTGCCAGCAGCTGGGGGGAGGAGACCCAGTACTTC. The encoded protein is CASSWGEETQYF.

V and J are TRBV7-9 and TRBJ2-2; 8 bases are shared with TRBD2. Germline V CDR1 and CDR2: SEHNR, FQNEAQ (reference sequence). The CDR3 runs to 16 residues. J was trimmed by 2 bases and V by 8 bases; bases with no gene match: 10. The CDR3 nucleotides are TGTGCCAGCTATGACGCGGGGGGTATAAACACCGGGGAGCTGTTTTTT. Translation gives CASYDAGGINTGELFF. The entire variable domain, with the rest obtained from reference TRBV7-9 and TRBJ2-2, is as follows: DTGVSQNPRHKITKRGQNVTFRCDPISEHNRLYWYRQTLGQGPEFLTYFQNEAQLEKSRLLSDRFSAERPKGSFSTLEIQRTEQGDSAMYLCASYDAGGINTGELFFGEGSRLTVL.

The V and J genes are TRBV28 and TRBJ2-7; tentatively, D is TRBD2 (6 bases). Per germline, CDR1 MDHEN and CDR2 SYDVKM. Trimming stripped 3 bases from V and 3 bases from J, with 9 bases between. The CDR3 loop spans 13 amino acids. DNA for the CDR3: TGTGCCAGCAGTTTGGAGGGTAGCTACGAGCAGTACTTC. Residues: CASSLEGSYEQYF.

The chain recombines TRBV11-1 with TRBJ2-7; 9 positions match TRBD1. After removal of 2 bases from V and 1 base from J, the junction contained 3 bases not matched to a gene. The CDR3 totals 15 residues. Germline CDR1 and CDR2: SGHAT and FQDESV (reference sequence). CDR3 sequence: CASSLLTGGSYEQYF. The CDR3 DNA reads TGTGCCAGCAGCTTATTGACAGGGGGGTCCTACGAGCAGTACTTC.

This sequence joins TRBV7-8 and TRBJ2-7, with 7 bases matching TRBD1. The J segment lost 2 bases and the V segment lost 1 base, leaving 8 bases of the junction unmatched. The CDR3 extends over 16 amino acids. CDR1 and CDR2 (germline): SGHVS, FQNEAQ. CDR3 nucleotide sequence: TGTGCCAGCAGCTTAGGGAACCGGGACAGTGCCTACGAGCAGTACTTC. This sequence encodes CASSLGNRDSAYEQYF.

This chain joins TRBV2 and TRBJ1-5; D may be TRBD1 (6 bases). The V end was cut by 1 base, the J end by 0 bases, with 10 bases between. This CDR3 is built from 16 residues. CDR1 is SNHLY, CDR2 FYNNEI, per germline. CDR3 sequence reads: CASSEGTVNSNQPQHF. The CDR3 coding sequence is TGTGCCAGCAGTGAAGGGACAGTTAATAGCAATCAGCCCCAGCATTTT.

This clone was counted once. The chain has TRBV10-3 and TRBJ2-3; 9 bases match TRBD1. V lost 2 bases, J lost 5 bases, and 5 bases stayed unmatched. CDR3 length: 15 amino acids. The germline CDR1 and CDR2 sequences are ENHRY and SYGVKD. The CDR3: CAISERGQGLDTQYF. The CDR3, as DNA: TGTGCCATCAGTGAGAGGGGACAGGGTTTAGATACGCAGTATTTT.